The T cell receptor beta chain under discussion was sequenced for a study of long-term antiretroviral therapy in people with HIV (dated by TCRdb to 2022 to 2024). With respect to the entire study: The earliest samples were collected roughly a decade before the 2015 WHO recommendation for immediate ART, at a time when ART was usually postponed until CD4 counts fell. From some 33 adults with confirmed HIV infection, the cohort provided 192 cryopreserved PBMC samples, gathered serially across a mean of around six years (range 1-12). Test extractions of a monoclonal T-cell line alongside approximately 34 polyclonal samples showed no cross-contamination during QIAcube processing. Among the 25 to 30 participants with HIV, fewer than twelve were female. A retrospective serial study tested whether ART initiation and durable HIV suppression were associated with changes in peripheral blood TRB repertoire composition and diversity.

Participants were included only if at least one PBMC sample before ART initiation and at least two post-ART samples were available. Treatment was received in the United States of America by all participants with HIV. Cryopreserved samples of about 0.95-11 million PBMC were thawed and washed before DNA extraction. At the time of the earliest PBMC sample, participants with HIV were aged between about 20 and 54 years. Per participant, PBMC samples came from 1-4 timepoints prior to ART initiation and 2-8 timepoints following ART initiation, for a median of 7 samples. For every participant, serial HIV viral load, CD4+ T-cell count, ART history and demographic data were obtained. Using a Qiagen kit on a QIAcube, genomic DNA was extracted from unsorted PBMC, with samples processed in batches of 12. The paper's findings and limits, for the study overall: ART initiation was associated with a significant increase in TRB diversity, but diversity stayed significantly below transplant donor controls even after long-term ART. The samples span the years 2004 to 2017, and the ART regimens used at that time may not be as effective as current regimens. No data were available on ART adherence, viral resistance or therapy changes, limiting inferences about post-ART repertoire changes. Owing to limited PBMC availability, only the TCR beta chain was sequenced, without alpha chain pairing. Because pre-ART samples had limited cell numbers, unsorted PBMC were profiled rather than sorted CD4+ and CD8+ T cells. The repertoire was dominated across all time points by expanded TRB clones identified before ART initiation, although this dominance was seen to fluctuate and to decrease in many PLHIV after ART. Narrower CDR3 length ranges were observed in HIV repertoires than in controls, and an antigen-experienced repertoire with only a slight naive shift after ART was suggested by the network structure.

This clone is deemed medium-sized (0.01 to 0.1%). Its antigen remains unidentified. No per-base quality is available; no much larger clone lies one base away. V is clipped by 2 bases and J by 3 bases, and the sequence between their germline boundaries is 10 bases long. In the germline V gene, CDR1 corresponds to MDHEN and CDR2 to SYDVKM. From cysteine to phenylalanine, the CDR3 is 14 amino acids long. Just CDR3 DNA is preserved here, 42 bases in frame from base 1. The immunoSEQ hsTCRB v3.0 assay was used at survey level resolution to sequence the TRB variable region. The target sequencing depth for TRB was roughly 40,000-55,000 T-cell genomes per sample. TRB libraries were pooled and sequenced on an Illumina MiSeq using a v3 150-cycle kit. The paper's data handling went like this. Repertoire analysis was run in R within a reproducible Nextflow workflow that covered QC, data transformation and analysis. LymphoSeq2, an R package for exploring AIRR-Seq data, was used to implement the custom analyses. A few samples yielding fewer than 5000 total TRB sequences were excluded, leaving 188 analyzed HIV repertoires. Among the 190 or so HIV repertoires that were kept, 59 were collected before ART initiation and over 120 were collected after ART initiation. Repertoires were downsampled to 5000 TRB nucleotide sequences, and summary statistics were averaged over 100 downsampling iterations. The analysis kept only TRB sequences whose CDR3 regions were at least seven amino acids long. A Shannon entropy-derived clonality score and the Gini coefficient were used to measure diversity. In repertoire networks, the top 5000 CDR3 amino acid sequences were linked whenever an edit distance of one separated two sequences. For TRB CDR3 amino acid sequences, GLIPH2 was used to predict antigen specificity groups and MHC restriction. To flag known CMV, EBV, HIV or tissue antigen associations, CDR3 amino acid sequences were matched against VDJdb and McPAS-TCR. Pre-ART, post-ART and control groups were compared with Wilcoxon signed-rank tests and Holm-Bonferroni correction. TCRdb mirrors the immuneACCESS table, restricted to in-frame sequences. Some clones are absent from its copies; in checked studies, under half trace to an unresolved V gene, and the reason for the others is unknown. V and J calls plus clone size are reproduced from that table; the DNA served to infer D and trimming. Present in this sample are 21,000 or so clones, roughly 87% of which were seen just once. The ten largest clones represent approximately 5.1% of the sample.

This TCR was sampled from a man aged 50-59 years with HIV. Rearrangement joined TRBV28 to TRBJ1-1; the best D guess is TRBD1, with 6 bases matching. The sample in question was unsorted PBMCs, obtained 0.3 years after starting antiretroviral therapy. The CDR3 loop reads CASSLEGEYTEAFF. Here is the DNA: TGTGCCAGCAGTTTAGAGGGGGAGTACACTGAAGCTTTCTTT.